Presented here are 19 T cell receptor beta chains from one specimen sequenced in a study of CD8+ T cells in alopecia areata (dated by TCRdb to the late 2010s). Pooled mouse cutaneous lymph node cells were stained for CD4, CD8alpha, NKG2D, NKG2ACE and other markers, then sorted on a BD Influx. Receptor libraries were prepared by the immunoSEQ multiplex PCR assay. To provide template for TCR sequencing, every sample had RNA extracted and reverse transcribed into cDNA. TCRdb stores this immuneACCESS table with in-frame sequences only. Part of the clones is absent; in the studies checked, under half of the shortfall reflects unresolved V genes, and no reason is known for the rest. With approximately 280,000 clones recorded, this sample contains no clone counted only once. The ten largest clones add up to 1.2% of the sample. The material sequenced was CD4+ T cells sorted from a lymph node. The receptors come from a C3H/HeJ mouse with alopecia areata. The strain carries MHC haplotype H2-k.

On this clone itself: The gene names given are mouse names. The CDR3 end is not reached by the read, which stops 4 residues before it; the germline J gene fills it in. Other nucleotide sequences in the sample specify the same CDR3. The chain employs TRBV19 and TRBJ2-5; 9 positions match TRBD1. This CDR3 contains 14 residues. The V segment lost 5 bases and the J segment 3 bases; nucleotides outside the gene matches: 4. Germline V gene data show CDR1 as FNHDT and CDR2 as SITEND (reference sequence). The DNA read from the CDR3 is TGTGCCAGCAGCAGACAGGGGGGACAAGAC. Protein sequence: CASSRQGGQD. The entire CDR3 reads CASSRQGGQDTQYF.

This clone was counted only a few times. Mouse germline and gene names are used. The read ends 4 residues before the CDR3 terminus; that terminus is restored from the germline J gene. J is TRBJ2-2 and V is TRBV13-1, with 8 nucleotides matching TRBD2. The CDR3 has 15 amino acids. V trimming: 0 bases; J trimming: 3 bases; junction bases outside the gene matches: 1. Germline-derived CDR1 and CDR2 are NSHNY and SYGAGN. The sequenced CDR3 bases are TGTGCCAGCAGTGATGGCTGGGGGGACACCGGG. It is translated as CASSDGWGDTG. The complete CDR3 reads CASSDGWGDTGQLYF.

Turning to this clone: Mouse names are used for the genes. The sequence runs out 4 residues before the end of the CDR3; the remainder is reconstructed from the germline J gene. The rearrangement uses TRBV15 and TRBJ2-2; a possible D gene is TRBD2 (5 bases). The CDR3 runs to 10 residues. The germline gives CDR1 SGHND, CDR2 FRSKSL. V was trimmed by 10 bases and J by 6 bases, leaving 6 bases between them. The CDR3 DNA, read in part, is TGTGCCAATGGGGCCGGG. Residues: CANGAG. The complete CDR3 sequence is CANGAGQLYF.

This clone turned up a few times. Gene names and germline match the mouse. The read halts 4 residues ahead of the CDR3 end, with the missing end drawn from the germline J gene. J is TRBJ1-1 and V is TRBV5, with no clear D. The V gene's germline CDR1 is LGHNA and CDR2 YNLKQL (reference sequence). CDR3 size: 15 residues. V shed 4 bases and J shed 0 bases, with 12 bases lying between them. CDR3 bases read: TGTGCCAGCAGCCCAGACAACAGAGCAAACACA. Its protein is CASSPDNRANT. The full CDR3 protein reads CASSPDNRANTEVFF.

Turning to this clone: Gene names and germline refer to mouse. Read sequence stops 4 residues before the CDR3 end, and the germline J gene provides the missing end. This sequence joins TRBV13-1 and TRBJ2-1, with D perhaps matching TRBD2 (6 bases). V was clipped by 2 bases and J by 1 base, with 13 bases between them. CDR3 size: 16 residues. The germline V gene encodes CDR1 NSHNY and CDR2 SYGAGN. The CDR3 loop reads CASSERTGKNYAEQFF. The sequenced CDR3 bases are TGTGCCAGCAGTGAGCGAACTGGGAAGAACTATGCT.

In the case of this clone: Gene names and germline refer to mouse. The CDR3 end lies 4 residues beyond the end of the read and is filled in from the germline J gene. The chain carries TRBV17 and TRBJ2-3, with 12 bases lining up with TRBD2. Per the germline V gene, CDR1 is MNHDT and CDR2 is YYDKIL. The CDR3 length is 15 residues. V shed 4 bases and J 3 bases; nucleotides not matched to a gene: 2. The CDR3 region is CASSKTGGAAETLYF. CDR3 DNA, as far as it was read: TGTGCTAGCAGTAAGACTGGGGGGGCGGCAGAA.

This clone was seen more than once but under ten times. This could be a read error, since a much larger clone is one nucleotide away. Genes and germline come from the mouse. The CDR3 end lies 4 residues beyond the end of the read and is filled in from the germline J gene. This specimen includes other DNA sequences encoding the same CDR3. The chain employs TRBV13-1 and TRBJ2-2; TRBD2 matches 9 bases. Germline values: CDR1 NSHNY, CDR2 SYGAGN. The CDR3 is 14 amino acids. The junction had 1 base not matched to a gene; V was cut back by 7 bases and J by 0 bases. The sequenced part of the CDR3 DNA is TGTGCCAGCCGGGACTGGGCAAACACCGGG. It yields the protein CASRDWANTG. From start to end, the CDR3 is CASRDWANTGQLYF.

In the case of this clone: The gene names given are mouse names. The missing CDR3 end, 4 residues past where the read stops, is filled in from the germline J gene. The chain couples TRBV19 to TRBJ2-1, with TRBD2 as a possible D gene (6 bases). CDR1 is FNHDT, CDR2 SITEND, per germline (reference sequence). The V gene lost 2 bases and the J gene lost 3 bases, with 12 bases spanning the gap. The CDR3 length is 15 residues. The chain's CDR3 is CASSISPWGYAEQFF. The covered CDR3 bases are TGTGCCAGCAGTATTTCCCCCTGGGGCTATGCT.

This clone was counted a few times. Gene names follow the mouse nomenclature. The CDR3 extends 4 residues past the end of the read, so its final part is completed from the germline J gene. V and J are TRBV29 and TRBJ2-5; D may be TRBD1 (5 bases). Germline V gene sequence: CDR1 MSHET, CDR2 SYDVDS. CDR3 size: 14 residues. CDR3 protein: CASSLRGKGDTQYF. CDR3 bases read: TGTGCTAGCAGTTTAAGAGGGAAGGGGGAC.

For this clone: The genes are named according to mouse. The observed sequence ends 4 residues before the CDR3 terminus, with the missing tail filled in from the germline J gene. The chain combines TRBV13-1 with TRBJ2-1, with TRBD2 as a possible D gene (6 bases). The V and J ends lost 0 bases and 1 base respectively, with 11 bases between them. Germline V gene data show CDR1 as NSHNY and CDR2 as SYGAGN. CDR3 length: 16 amino acids. CDR3 DNA (partial): TGTGCCAGCAGTGATGGGCTGGGGTCAAACTATGCT. Translated, it gives CASSDGLGSNYA. The entire CDR3 sequence reads CASSDGLGSNYAEQFF.

This clone came up a few times. Gene names are the mouse ones. The DNA ends 4 residues before the CDR3 does, and the rest of the CDR3 is filled in from the germline J gene. This CDR3 is also generated by other DNA sequences in the sample. The V call is TRBV1, the J call TRBJ2-5; unclear D gene. Germline V CDR1 and CDR2: NSQYPW, LRSPGD (reference sequence). V was pared by 0 bases and J by 2 bases, with 6 bases between. The CDR3 extends over 14 amino acids. CDR3 sequence reads: CTCSADRGQDTQYF. The part of the CDR3 DNA that was read is TGCACCTGCAGTGCAGATCGAGGCCAAGAC.

Concerning this clone: Genes and germline come from the mouse. The read ends 4 residues early relative to the CDR3; the germline J gene fills the gap. The chain uses TRBV13-1 and TRBJ1-1; 8 bases are a match to TRBD1. Looked up from germline, CDR1 is NSHNY and CDR2 is SYGAGN. This CDR3 is 12 amino acids long. The CDR3 DNA, read in part, is TGTGCCAGCAGCGGGACAGGAAAA. Its translation: CASSGTGK. The full CDR3 sequence reads CASSGTGKEVFF.

Worth noting for this clone: The germline and genes are mouse ones. The CDR3 extends 4 residues past the end of the read, so its final part is completed from the germline J gene. The rearrangement joins TRBV13-1 to TRBJ2-7; TRBD2 is a possible D gene (6 bases). Germline V gene lookup returns CDR1 NSHNY and CDR2 SYGAGN. The CDR3 is made up of 13 amino acids. The sequenced part of the CDR3 DNA is TGTGCCAGCAGTGAAGGGACTCCATAT. It is translated as CASSEGTPY. The CDR3 as a whole reads CASSEGTPYEQYF.

This clone turned up a few times. Gene names are mouse gene names. The read finishes 4 residues shy of the CDR3 end, and the germline J gene is used to complete it. The chain has TRBV31 and TRBJ2-2; a possible D gene is TRBD2 (7 bases). V was cut by 4 bases and J by 0 bases, with 15 bases left in between. Germline loops: CDR1 GKSSPN, CDR2 SITVG. This CDR3 comprises 16 residues. The CDR3 bases that were read are TGTGCCTGGACCAACCTGGGGGCCGCAAACACCGGG. Encoded protein: CAWTNLGAANTG. The whole CDR3 protein is CAWTNLGAANTGQLYF.

Concerning this clone: Germline and genes: mouse. From the germline J gene comes the end of the CDR3, since the read stops 4 residues before it. V and J are TRBV13-1 and TRBJ1-1, with D perhaps matching TRBD1 (5 bases). CDR1 is NSHNY and CDR2 is SYGAGN in the germline V gene. V lost 0 bases to trimming and J lost 0 bases, with 15 bases between them. The CDR3 runs 17 residues. CDR3 bases read: TGTGCCAGCAGTGATGCATCAGGGAAGGAGGCAAACACA. Translating it yields CASSDASGKEANT. The whole CDR3 protein reads CASSDASGKEANTEVFF.

Only a few counts were recorded for this clone. Gene and germline names: mouse. The observed sequence ends 4 residues before the CDR3 terminus, with the missing tail filled in from the germline J gene. V usage is TRBV1 and J usage is TRBJ2-2; a possible D gene is TRBD1 (8 bases). CDR3 size: 15 residues. V was clipped by 4 bases and J by 1 base, with 10 bases between them. The germline CDR1 and CDR2 sequences are NSQYPW and LRSPGD (reference sequence). CDR3 sequence: CTCSDRGGNTGQLYF. The CDR3 DNA, read in part, is TGCACCTGCAGTGACAGGGGGGGAAACACCGGG.

This clone was seen a handful of times. Genes and germline come from the mouse. The read ends 4 residues shy of where the CDR3 ends; the end is completed using the germline J gene. This chain connects TRBV13-1 to TRBJ2-7; 10 bases match TRBD2. The CDR3 is 15 residues long. Per germline, CDR1 NSHNY and CDR2 SYGAGN. CDR3 in amino acids: CASSDRLGGPYEQYF. The sequenced CDR3 bases are TGTGCCAGCAGTGACAGACTGGGGGGACCTTAT.

This clone appeared a few times. Gene names and germline refer to mouse. The read finishes 4 residues shy of the CDR3 end, and the germline J gene is used to complete it. The gene calls are TRBV13-1 and TRBJ1-1, with a weak D call TRBD1 (6 bases). The CDR3 extends over 13 amino acids. CDR1 and CDR2 from the germline V gene are NSHNY and SYGAGN. The V and J ends lost 3 bases and 4 bases respectively, with 10 bases between them. This CDR3 reads CASSGTAPTEVFF. CDR3 DNA, as far as it was read: TGTGCCAGCAGTGGGACAGCCCCCACA.

Points on this clone: The germline and genes are mouse ones. The read is 4 residues too short to cover the CDR3 end, so that end is filled in from the germline J gene. The same CDR3 can be traced to other DNA sequences in this sample. This rearrangement joins TRBV31 to TRBJ2-3; the D is unclear. The CDR3 sequence is 12 residues long. Germline CDR1 is GKSSPN and CDR2 is SITVG. V was pared by 0 bases and J by 1 base, with 2 bases between. The DNA read from the CDR3 is TGTGCCTGGAGTCTCCGTGCAGAA. This encodes CAWSLRAE. The CDR3 in full is CAWSLRAETLYF. Full variable domain (remainder filled in from reference TRBV31 and TRBJ2-3): AQTIHQWPVAEIKAVGSPLSLGCTIKGKSSPNLYWYWQATGGTLQQLFYSITVGQVESVVQLNLSASRPKDDQFILSTEKLLLSHSGFYLCAWSLRAETLYFGSGTRLTVL.